The next 21 T cell receptor beta chains were all read from a single sample in a study of CD8+ T cells in alopecia areata. cDNA serving as the sequencing template came from extracted, reverse transcribed RNA. Data came from immunoSEQ multiplex PCR; TCRdb stores just in-frame clones and leaves some out. The data show about 150,000 clones, with 50% to 65% seen just once and approximately 15% held by the top ten. Sample treatment: oral pan-JAK inhibitor, 5-10 mg twice daily. Here the sequenced sample was CD8+ T cells sorted from blood, taken at week 4, from a patient treated with tofacitinib. These receptors were collected from a human donor with alopecia areata.

This sequence joins TRBV5-1 and TRBJ2-7; possibly TRBD1 or TRBD2 for D (5 bases each). CDR3 size: 17 residues. V was shortened by 3 bases and J by 0 bases, with 19 bases between the two germline ends. Germline V gene sequence: CDR1 SGHRS, CDR2 YFSETQ. This chain's CDR3 is CASSSGGEGPPSYEQYF. CDR3 bases: TGCGCCAGCAGCTCCGGTGGCGAGGGGCCACCCTCCTACGAGCAGTACTTC.

The chain is built from TRBV2 and TRBJ2-3; 7 bases are shared with TRBD1. Germline V lookup: CDR1 SNHLY, CDR2 FYNNEI. There are 16 residues in the CDR3. After removal of 6 bases from V and 0 bases from J, the junction contained 9 bases not matched to a gene. In DNA form, the CDR3 reads TGTGCCAGCAGCCGAGACAGGGTAACTAGCACAGATACGCAGTATTTT. Protein product: CASSRDRVTSTDTQYF.

The rearrangement joins TRBV29-1 to TRBJ2-1; D gene ambiguous. CDR1 and CDR2 from the germline V gene are SQVTM and ANQGSEA. Trimming took 8 bases from V and 3 from J, leaving 14 bases between them. CDR3 length: 13 amino acids. This chain's CDR3 is CSLAPTYYNEQFF. The CDR3 DNA follows: TGCAGCCTGGCCCCGACTTACTACAATGAGCAGTTCTTC.

The chain recombines TRBV29-1 with TRBJ2-7, with 8 positions matching TRBD2. After removal of 3 bases from V and 3 bases from J, the junction contained 4 bases not matched to a gene. The CDR3 has 13 residues. Germline CDR1 reads SQVTM; CDR2 reads ANQGSEA. CDR3 sequence reads: CSVERGAGYEQYF. In DNA, the CDR3 is TGCAGCGTTGAGCGGGGGGCGGGCTACGAGCAGTACTTC.

The chain carries TRBV6-5 and TRBJ1-1; tentative D call: TRBD1 (6 bases). Germline V gene sequence: CDR1 MNHEY, CDR2 SVGAGI. The ends were cut back, 1 base at V and 7 bases at J, with 13 bases in the middle. This CDR3 region has 14 residues. The CDR3: CASSYFEGGVEAFF. CDR3 nucleotide sequence: TGTGCCAGCAGTTACTTCGAGGGGGGAGTTGAAGCTTTCTTT.

This clone was picked up a small number of times. This same CDR3 is encoded by further DNA sequences in the sample. The chain couples TRBV30 to TRBJ2-7, with TRBD1 matching over 8 bases. The CDR3 contains 13 residues. Trimming removed 2 bases from V and 3 bases from J; junction bases left unmatched: 3. Germline assignment: CDR1 GTSNPN and CDR2 SVGIG (reference sequence). The chain's CDR3 is CAWSPGQGYEQYF. CDR3 nucleotides: TGTGCCTGGAGTCCAGGACAGGGCTACGAGCAGTACTTC. The whole variable domain, filled in from reference TRBV30 and TRBJ2-7, reads SQTIHQWPATLVQPVGSPLSLECTVEGTSNPNLYWYRQAAGRGLQLLFYSVGIGQISSEVPQNLSASRPQDRQFILSSKKLLLSDSGFYLCAWSPGQGYEQYFGPGTRLTVT.

The chain couples TRBV19 to TRBJ2-4; no reliable D call. Trimming took off 5 bases at V and 3 bases at J, with 11 bases between the two ends. CDR1 is LNHDA, CDR2 SQIVND, per germline (reference sequence). CDR3 length equals 14 residues. The CDR3 loop reads CASSPRQGKNIQYF. CDR3 in DNA: TGTGCCAGTAGTCCGAGACAAGGCAAAAACATTCAGTACTTC.

The chain joins TRBV27 to TRBJ2-7; no clear D gene. This CDR3 spans 14 amino acids. V was clipped by 4 bases and J by 5 bases, with 15 bases between them. Per the germline V gene, CDR1 is MNHEY and CDR2 is SMNVEV (reference sequence). The CDR3 is CASSSTGPAHEQYF. CDR3 nucleotides: TGTGCCAGCAGTTCTACCGGGCCGGCCCACGAGCAGTACTTC.

The chain links TRBV5-6 to TRBJ1-4; D call uncertain. Germline values: CDR1 SGHDT, CDR2 YYEEEE. Deletions cut 3 bases from V and 5 bases from J, with 17 bases between. The CDR3 contains 16 residues. The CDR3 coding sequence is TGTGCCAGCAGCTATTGGGAGTGGCGGGAGAATGAAAAACTGTTTTTT. This translates into CASSYWEWRENEKLFF.

The chain couples TRBV27 to TRBJ1-5, with D hard to call. From germline, CDR1 is MNHEY and CDR2 SMNVEV (reference sequence). The CDR3 sequence is 15 residues long. V was shortened by 4 bases and J by 7 bases, with 17 bases between the two germline ends. Here the CDR3 DNA reads TGTGCCAGCAGTTCCCTGCCGCTCCCCGAACAGCCCCAGCATTTT. It is translated as CASSSLPLPEQPQHF.

This clone occurred a few times. V is TRBV27 and J is TRBJ2-1; either TRBD1 or TRBD2 may supply D (5 bases each). The CDR3 is 14 residues long. CDR1 is MNHEY, CDR2 SMNVEV, per germline (reference sequence). Between the trimmed V and J ends, which lost 5 bases and 8 bases, there was a span of 16 bases. Here the CDR3 reads CASSARDGLDEQFF. Here the CDR3 DNA reads TGTGCCAGCAGTGCCCGGGACGGACTTGATGAGCAGTTCTTC.

The genes are TRBV5-6 and TRBJ2-5, with 11 bases fitting TRBD1. Per the germline V gene, CDR1 is SGHDT and CDR2 is YYEEEE. The CDR3 is 14 amino acids. Germline trimming cut 3 bases from V and 5 bases from J; bases unmatched to any gene: 3. The chain's CDR3 is CASSWDRGMETQYF. DNA of the CDR3: TGTGCCAGCAGCTGGGACAGGGGGATGGAGACCCAGTACTTC.

The chain recombines TRBV29-1 with TRBJ2-1, with D tentatively TRBD1 (6 bases). CDR1 is SQVTM, CDR2 ANQGSEA, per germline. The V gene lost 5 bases and the J gene lost 3 bases, with 8 bases spanning the gap. The CDR3 is made up of 12 amino acids. The CDR3 loop reads CSVHRDYNEQFF. The CDR3 DNA follows: TGCAGCGTTCACAGGGACTACAATGAGCAGTTCTTC.

The rearrangement links TRBV2 to TRBJ1-4; D gene unclear. In germline, CDR1 is SNHLY, CDR2 FYNNEI. The CDR3 extends over 14 amino acids. V lost 2 bases, J lost 7 bases, and 11 bases lay in between. This chain's CDR3 is CASSEQGWGEKLFF. The CDR3 nucleotides read TGTGCCAGCAGTGAACAAGGGTGGGGTGAAAAACTGTTTTTT. Combining the CDR3 with reference TRBV2 and TRBJ1-4 gives the whole variable domain EPEVTQTPSHQVTQMGQEVILRCVPISNHLYFYWYRQILGQKVEFLVSFYNNEISEKSEIFDDQFSVERPDGSNFTLKIRSTKLEDSAMYFCASSEQGWGEKLFFGSGTQLSVL.

This chain uses TRBV29-1 with TRBJ1-4; D is perhaps TRBD1 (5 bases). The CDR3 has 15 residues. Germline-derived CDR1 and CDR2 are SQVTM and ANQGSEA. V was shortened by 7 bases and J by 0 bases, with 15 bases between the two germline ends. The CDR3, as DNA: TGCAGCGCTCTCGGGGGACCTGCAACTAATGAAAAACTGTTTTTT. Protein product: CSALGGPATNEKLFF. The full variable domain, with the rest looked up from reference TRBV29-1 and TRBJ1-4, is SAVISQKPSRDICQRGTSLTIQCQVDSQVTMMFWYRQQPGQSLTLIATANQGSEATYESGFVIDKFPISRPNLTFSTLTVSNMSPEDSSIYLCSALGGPATNEKLFFGSGTQLSVL.

The chain carries TRBV9 and TRBJ2-3; unclear D gene. V lost 3 bases, J lost 7 bases, and 21 bases lay in between. This CDR3 region has 16 residues. Germline CDR1 reads SGDLS; CDR2 reads YYNGEE. CDR3 sequence (DNA): TGTGCCAGCAGCGCGGCTCCAACGGATATCGTCAATACGCAGTATTTT. The encoded protein is CASSAAPTDIVNTQYF.

J is TRBJ1-1 and V is TRBV15; 7 nucleotides agree with TRBD1. Germline V lookup: CDR1 LNHNV, CDR2 YYDKDF (reference sequence). The CDR3 sequence is 14 residues long. V was clipped by 0 bases and J by 6 bases; unmatched bases: 4. The CDR3 reads CATSRETGYAEAFF. The CDR3, as DNA: TGTGCCACCAGCAGAGAGACAGGGTACGCTGAAGCTTTCTTT.

This chain links TRBV11-2 with TRBJ2-1; D uncertain. The CDR3 sequence is 15 residues long. The ends were cut back, 5 bases at V and 7 bases at J, with 18 bases in the middle. Germline CDR1 reads SGHAT; CDR2 reads FQNNGV. In nucleotides, the CDR3 is TGTGCCAGCAGCGGCCCCACTGGGTCCTTAAATGAGCAGTTCTTC. Protein: CASSGPTGSLNEQFF.

This clone was observed a few times. The rearrangement uses TRBV7-9 and TRBJ2-5, with TRBD2 matching over 8 bases. CDR1 SEHNR and CDR2 FQNEAQ come from the germline V gene (reference sequence). Germline trimming cut 5 bases from V and 8 bases from J; bases unmatched to any gene: 10. The CDR3 is 14 residues long. CDR3 residues: CASSGSHGGETQYF. Written as DNA, the CDR3 is TGTGCCAGCAGCGGCTCACACGGGGGGGAAACCCAGTACTTC.

This clone was counted a few times. The chain couples TRBV5-6 to TRBJ2-7, with TRBD2 as a possible D gene (5 bases). V gave up 5 bases and J gave up 6 bases, with 21 bases separating them. The CDR3 spans 15 residues. Germline CDR1 reads SGHDT; CDR2 reads YYEEEE. CDR3 in amino acids: CASSWPSHTGGEQYF. The CDR3 bases are TGTGCCAGCAGTTGGCCCTCCCACACCGGAGGCGAGCAGTACTTC. Drawing the rest from reference TRBV5-6 and TRBJ2-7, the complete variable domain is DAGVTQSPTHLIKTRGQQVTLRCSPKSGHDTVSWYQQALGQGPQFIFQYYEEEERQRGNFPDRFSGHQFPNYSSELNVNALLLGDSALYLCASSWPSHTGGEQYFGPGTRLTVT.

This clone showed up just once. V is TRBV4-2 and J is TRBJ1-2; D not certain. Trimming removed 4 bases from V and 0 bases from J, with 18 bases in between. Germline V lookup: CDR1 LGHNA, CDR2 YNFKEQ. The CDR3 consists of 17 residues. For the CDR3, the DNA is TGTGCCAGCAGCCCTACCTGGGAGACGTCAGCTAACTATGGCTACACCTTC. It translates to CASSPTWETSANYGYTF.